By its share, the clone carrying this TCR beta chain is medium-sized. Its specificity is unknown. The sorted Tregs were CD4+CD25+CD127-/low cells. Study-wide results and limits: Tumor Tregs overlapped most with tumor, then blood, naive CD4+ cells. Under 2.2% of tumor Treg sequences matched blood Tregs or memory cells. In terms of TCR gene usage, tumor memory CD4+ T cells clustered together with blood and lymph node memory CD4+ cells, as well as with lymph node naive CD4+ cells.

TRBV12-4/TRBJ1-2 clonotypes were amplified with adaptor-ligated barcode primers. Via MiXCR, TCRdb re-called the multiplex PCR reads, giving one row per CDR3 protein. The data show around 400 distinct CDR3 sequences, 6.2% seen once. This CDR3 has 15 amino acids. The V end lost 5 bases, the J end lost 4 bases, and 17 bases lay between the germline ends. This chain connects TRBV12-3 or TRBV12-4 to TRBJ1-2, with D perhaps matching TRBD1 (6 bases). Sequencing used Tregs sorted from blood. This TCR came from a female donor with breast cancer. The CDR3 nucleotides read TGTGCCAGCAGTCTAGGACAGCCTGCGGGCTATGGCTACACCTTC. Its protein is CASSLGQPAGYGYTF.